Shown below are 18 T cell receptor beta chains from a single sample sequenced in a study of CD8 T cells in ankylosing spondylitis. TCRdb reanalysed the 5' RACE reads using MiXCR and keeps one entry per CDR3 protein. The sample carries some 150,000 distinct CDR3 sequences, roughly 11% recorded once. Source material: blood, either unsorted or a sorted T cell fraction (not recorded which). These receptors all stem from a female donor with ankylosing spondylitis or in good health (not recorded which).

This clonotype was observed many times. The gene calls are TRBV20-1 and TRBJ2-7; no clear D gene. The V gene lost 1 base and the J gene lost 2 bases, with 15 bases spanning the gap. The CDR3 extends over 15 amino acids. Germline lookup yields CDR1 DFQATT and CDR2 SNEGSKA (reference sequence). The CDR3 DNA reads TGCAGTGCTAGAGGAGTGAGGCAGGAACCCTACGAGCAGTACTTC. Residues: CSARGVRQEPYEQYF.

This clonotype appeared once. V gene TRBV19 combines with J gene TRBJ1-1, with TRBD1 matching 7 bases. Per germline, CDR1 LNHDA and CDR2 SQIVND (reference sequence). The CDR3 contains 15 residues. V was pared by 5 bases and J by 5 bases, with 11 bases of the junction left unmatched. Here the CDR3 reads CASSARGRGETEAFF. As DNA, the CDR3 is TGTGCCAGTAGTGCTCGGGGCAGGGGGGAGACTGAAGCTTTCTTT.

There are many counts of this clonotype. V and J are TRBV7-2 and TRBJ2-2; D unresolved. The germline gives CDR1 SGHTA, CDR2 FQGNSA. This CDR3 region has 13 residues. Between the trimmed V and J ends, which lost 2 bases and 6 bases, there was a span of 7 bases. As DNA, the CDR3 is TGTGCCAGCAGCTTACGAGTTGCCGGGGAGCTGTTTTTT. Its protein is CASSLRVAGELFF.

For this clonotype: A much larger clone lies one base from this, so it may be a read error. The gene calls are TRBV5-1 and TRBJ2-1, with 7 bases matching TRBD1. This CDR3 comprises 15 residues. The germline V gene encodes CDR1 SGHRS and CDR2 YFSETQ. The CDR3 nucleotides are TGCGCCAGCAGCTTGTCGACAGGGACCTACAATGTGCAGTTCTTC. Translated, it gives CASSLSTGTYNVQFF.

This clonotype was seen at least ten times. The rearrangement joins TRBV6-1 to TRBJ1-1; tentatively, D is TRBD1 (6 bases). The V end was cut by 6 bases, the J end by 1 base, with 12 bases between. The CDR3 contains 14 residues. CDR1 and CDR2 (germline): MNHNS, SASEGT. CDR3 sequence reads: CASSQGRGNTEAFF. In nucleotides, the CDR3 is TGTGCCAGCAGCCAGGGCAGGGGGAACACTGAAGCTTTCTTT.

CDR3 protein: CASSEAPFYGYTF. CDR3 nucleotides: TGTGCCAGCAGTGAAGCTCCCTTTTATGGCTACACCTTC. The V call is TRBV2, the J call TRBJ1-2, with D unresolved. Trimming removed 0 bases at V and 5 bases at J, with 7 bases between. The CDR3 consists of 13 residues. In germline, CDR1 is SNHLY, CDR2 FYNNEI.

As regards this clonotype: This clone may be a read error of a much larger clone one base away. CDR3: CSAQGTGAYYDYTF. CDR3 coding DNA: TGCAGTGCTCAAGGGACAGGTGCATACTATGACTACACCTTC. This chain uses TRBV20-1 with TRBJ1-2; 8 nucleotides match TRBD1. Per the germline V gene, CDR1 is DFQATT and CDR2 is SNEGSKA (reference sequence). The CDR3 has 14 residues.

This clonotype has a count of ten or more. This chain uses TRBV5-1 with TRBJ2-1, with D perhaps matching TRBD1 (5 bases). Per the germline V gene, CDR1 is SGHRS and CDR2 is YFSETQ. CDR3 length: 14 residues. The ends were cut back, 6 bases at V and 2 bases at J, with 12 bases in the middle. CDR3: CASKNRYPYNEQFF. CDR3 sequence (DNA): TGCGCCAGCAAAAACAGGTACCCCTACAATGAGCAGTTCTTC.

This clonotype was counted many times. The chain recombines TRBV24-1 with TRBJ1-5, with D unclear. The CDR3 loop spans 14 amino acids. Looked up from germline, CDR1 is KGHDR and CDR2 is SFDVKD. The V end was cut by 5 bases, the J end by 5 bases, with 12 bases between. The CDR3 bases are TGTGCCACCAGTGGTAGGGAAGTTTATCAGCCCCAGCATTTT. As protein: CATSGREVYQPQHF.

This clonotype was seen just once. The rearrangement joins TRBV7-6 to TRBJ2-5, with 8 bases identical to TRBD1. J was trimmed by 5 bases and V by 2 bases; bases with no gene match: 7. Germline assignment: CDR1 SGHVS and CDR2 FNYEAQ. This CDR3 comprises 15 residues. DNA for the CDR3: TGTGCCAGCAGCTTACTGGGACAGGTTGGGGAGACCCAGTACTTC. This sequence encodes CASSLLGQVGETQYF.

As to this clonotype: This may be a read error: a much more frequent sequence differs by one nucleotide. The CDR3 loop is CASSLDSQPQPF. The CDR3 coding sequence is TGTGCCAGCTCACTTGACTCTCAGCCCCAGCCTTTT. The chain is built from TRBV18 and TRBJ1-5; no clear D gene. Per germline, CDR1 KGHSH and CDR2 LQKENI. The CDR3 is 12 amino acids.

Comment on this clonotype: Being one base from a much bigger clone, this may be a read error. CDR3 nucleotides: TGTACCAGCAGCTTGCCAATGGGAGATACGCAGTATTTT. Its protein product is CTSSLPMGDTQYF. The rearrangement uses TRBV5-6 and TRBJ2-3; D uncertain. The V gene's germline CDR1 is SGHDT and CDR2 YYEEEE. CDR3 length: 13 residues.

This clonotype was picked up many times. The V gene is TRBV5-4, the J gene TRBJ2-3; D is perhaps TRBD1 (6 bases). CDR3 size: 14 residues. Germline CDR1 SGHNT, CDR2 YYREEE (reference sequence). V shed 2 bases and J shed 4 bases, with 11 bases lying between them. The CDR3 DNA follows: TGTGCCAGCAGCTTAACAGGGAAGGCAGATACGCAGTATTTT. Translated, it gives CASSLTGKADTQYF.

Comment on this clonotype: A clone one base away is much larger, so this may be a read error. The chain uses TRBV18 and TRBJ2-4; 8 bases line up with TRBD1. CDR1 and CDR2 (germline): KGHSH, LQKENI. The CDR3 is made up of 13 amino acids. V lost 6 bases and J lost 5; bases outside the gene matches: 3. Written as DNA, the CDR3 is TGTGCCAGCTCCTCGGACAGGGAAAACATTCAGTACTTC. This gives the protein CASSSDRENIQYF.

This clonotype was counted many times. CDR3 amino acids: CASSRDRGQMYTEAFF. DNA of the CDR3: TGTGCCAGCAGCAGGGACAGGGGGCAAATGTACACTGAAGCTTTCTTT. This sequence joins TRBV14 and TRBJ1-1; 12 bases are a match to TRBD1. V shed 5 bases, J shed 3 bases, and the junction held 7 bases outside the gene matches. The CDR3 has 16 residues. Germline lookup yields CDR1 SGHDN and CDR2 FVKESK.

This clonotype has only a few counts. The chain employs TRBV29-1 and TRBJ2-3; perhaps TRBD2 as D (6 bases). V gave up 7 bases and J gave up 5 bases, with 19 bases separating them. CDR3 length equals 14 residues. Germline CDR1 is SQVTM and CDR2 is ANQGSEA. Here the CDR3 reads CSAPLGGARDTQYF. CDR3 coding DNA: TGCAGCGCCCCTTTGGGCGGGGCAAGAGATACGCAGTATTTT.

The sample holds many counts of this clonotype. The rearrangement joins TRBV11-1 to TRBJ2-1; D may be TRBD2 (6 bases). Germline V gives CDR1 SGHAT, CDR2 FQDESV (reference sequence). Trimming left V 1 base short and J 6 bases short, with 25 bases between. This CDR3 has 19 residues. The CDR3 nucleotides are TGTGCCAGCAGCTTAGTACCGCCTCGGAGGGCTAGCGAGGGCAATGAGCAGTTCTTC. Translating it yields CASSLVPPRRASEGNEQFF.

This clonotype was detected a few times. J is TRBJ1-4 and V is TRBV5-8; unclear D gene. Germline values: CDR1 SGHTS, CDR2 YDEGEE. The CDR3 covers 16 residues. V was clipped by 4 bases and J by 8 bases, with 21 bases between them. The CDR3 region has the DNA TGTGCCAGCAGCCTGGGATACGACCTGCAAGCCGAAAAACTGTTTTTT. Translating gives CASSLGYDLQAEKLFF.